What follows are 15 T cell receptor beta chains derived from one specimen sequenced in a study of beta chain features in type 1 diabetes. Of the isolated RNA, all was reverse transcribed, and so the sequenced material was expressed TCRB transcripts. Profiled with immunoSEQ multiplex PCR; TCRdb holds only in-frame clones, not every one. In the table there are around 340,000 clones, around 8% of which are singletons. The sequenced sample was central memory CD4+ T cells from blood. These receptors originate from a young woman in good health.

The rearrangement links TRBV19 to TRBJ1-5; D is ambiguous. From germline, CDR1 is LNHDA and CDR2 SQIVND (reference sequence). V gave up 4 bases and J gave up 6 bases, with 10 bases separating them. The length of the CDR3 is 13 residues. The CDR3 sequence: CASSRTEAQPQHF. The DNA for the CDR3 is TGTGCCAGTAGTAGAACAGAGGCTCAGCCCCAGCATTTT.

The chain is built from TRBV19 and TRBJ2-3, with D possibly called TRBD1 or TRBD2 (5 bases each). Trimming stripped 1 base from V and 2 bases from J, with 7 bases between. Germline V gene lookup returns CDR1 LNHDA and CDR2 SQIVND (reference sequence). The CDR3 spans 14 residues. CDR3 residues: CASSIGDDTDTQYF. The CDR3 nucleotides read TGTGCCAGTAGTATAGGGGACGACACAGATACGCAGTATTTT. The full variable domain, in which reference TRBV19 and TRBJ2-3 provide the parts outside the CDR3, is DGGITQSPKYLFRKEGQNVTLSCEQNLNHDAMYWYRQDPGQGLRLIYYSQIVNDFQKGDIAEGYSVSREKKESFPLTVTSAQKNPTAFYLCASSIGDDTDTQYFGPGTRLTVL.

CDR3: CASSITGVHEQYF. The CDR3 coding sequence is TGTGCCAGCAGTATAACAGGAGTCCACGAGCAGTACTTC. The chain couples TRBV27 to TRBJ2-7; TRBD1 might be the D (5 bases). Trimming removed 5 bases at V and 5 bases at J, with 13 bases between. Looked up from germline, CDR1 is MNHEY and CDR2 is SMNVEV (reference sequence). The CDR3 has 13 residues.

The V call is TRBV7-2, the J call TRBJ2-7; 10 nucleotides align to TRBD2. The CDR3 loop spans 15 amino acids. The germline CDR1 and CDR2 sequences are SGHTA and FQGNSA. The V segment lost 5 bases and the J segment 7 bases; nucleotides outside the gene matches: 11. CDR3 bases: TGTGCCAGCAGCCGTAGCGGGAGGTCCCAAACGGAGCAGTACTTC. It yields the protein CASSRSGRSQTEQYF.

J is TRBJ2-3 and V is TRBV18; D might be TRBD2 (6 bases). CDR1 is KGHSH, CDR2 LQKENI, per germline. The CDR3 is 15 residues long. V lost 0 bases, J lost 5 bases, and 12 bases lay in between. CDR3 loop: CASSPPSGVGDTQYF. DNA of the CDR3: TGTGCCAGCTCACCACCTTCGGGAGTGGGAGATACGCAGTATTTT.

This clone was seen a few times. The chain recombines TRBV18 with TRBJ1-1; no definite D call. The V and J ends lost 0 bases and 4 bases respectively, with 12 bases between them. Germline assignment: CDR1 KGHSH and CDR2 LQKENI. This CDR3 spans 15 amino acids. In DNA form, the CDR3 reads TGTGCCAGCTCACCACCGCTGGGCTCGAGCACTGAAGCTTTCTTT. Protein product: CASSPPLGSSTEAFF. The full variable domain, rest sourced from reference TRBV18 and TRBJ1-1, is NAGVMQNPRHLVRRRGQEARLRCSPMKGHSHVYWYRQLPEEGLKFMVYLQKENIIDESGMPKERFSAEFPKEGPSILRIQQVVRGDSAAYFCASSPPLGSSTEAFFGQGTRLTVV.

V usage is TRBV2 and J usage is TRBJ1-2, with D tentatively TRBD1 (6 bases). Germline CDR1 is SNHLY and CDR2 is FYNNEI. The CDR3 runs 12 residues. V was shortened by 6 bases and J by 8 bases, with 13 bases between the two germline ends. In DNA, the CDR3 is TGTGCCAGCAGACCGACAGGTCAAGGCTACACCTTC. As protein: CASRPTGQGYTF.

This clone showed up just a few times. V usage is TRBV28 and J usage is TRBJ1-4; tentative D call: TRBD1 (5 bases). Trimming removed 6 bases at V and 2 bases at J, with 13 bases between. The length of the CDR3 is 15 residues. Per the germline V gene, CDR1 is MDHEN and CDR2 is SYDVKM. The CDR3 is CASRRNGGTNEKLFF. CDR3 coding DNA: TGTGCCAGCAGAAGGAACGGGGGGACTAATGAAAAACTGTTTTTT.

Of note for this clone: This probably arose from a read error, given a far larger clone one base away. The CDR3 reads CASSHIRDSNEQFF. The CDR3 nucleotides read TGCGCCAGCAGTCATATTAGGGACAGCAATGAGCAGTTCTTC. The genes are TRBV23-1 and TRBJ2-1; 7 bases match TRBD1. TRBV23-1 carries the ORF label, with uncertain function. The J segment lost 6 bases and the V segment lost 3 bases, leaving 5 bases of the junction unmatched. The CDR3 extends over 14 amino acids.

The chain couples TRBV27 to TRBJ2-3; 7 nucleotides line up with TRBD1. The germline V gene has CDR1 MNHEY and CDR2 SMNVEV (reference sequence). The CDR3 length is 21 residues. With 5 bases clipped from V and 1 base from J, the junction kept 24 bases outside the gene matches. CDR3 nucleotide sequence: TGTGCCAGCAGTCTAGCCCGGGACAGCCTACTTTTGGAGTGGGGCACAGATACGCAGTATTTT. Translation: CASSLARDSLLLEWGTDTQYF.

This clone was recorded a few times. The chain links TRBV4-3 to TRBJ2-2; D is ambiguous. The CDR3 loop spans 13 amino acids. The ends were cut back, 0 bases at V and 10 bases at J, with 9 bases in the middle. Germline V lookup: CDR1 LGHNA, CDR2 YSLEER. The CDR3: CASSQDAFSELFF. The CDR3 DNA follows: TGCGCCAGCAGCCAAGACGCGTTTTCGGAGCTGTTTTTT.

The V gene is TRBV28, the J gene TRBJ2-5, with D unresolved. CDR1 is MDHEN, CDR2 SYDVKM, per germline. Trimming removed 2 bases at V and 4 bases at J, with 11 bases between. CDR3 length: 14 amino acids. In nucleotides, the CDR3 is TGTGCCAGCAGTTTAACACCGAGTCGAGAGACCCAGTACTTC. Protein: CASSLTPSRETQYF.

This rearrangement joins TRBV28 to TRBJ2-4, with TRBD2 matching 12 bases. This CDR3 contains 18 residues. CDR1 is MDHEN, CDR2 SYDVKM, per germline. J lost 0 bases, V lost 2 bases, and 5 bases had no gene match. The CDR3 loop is CASSLIGGLAGAKNIQYF. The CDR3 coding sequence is TGTGCCAGCAGTTTAATCGGGGGACTAGCGGGAGCCAAAAACATTCAGTACTTC. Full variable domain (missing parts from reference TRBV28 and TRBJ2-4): DVKVTQSSRYLVKRTGEKVFLECVQDMDHENMFWYRQDPGLGLRLIYFSYDVKMKEKGDIPEGYSVSREKKERFSLILESASTNQTSMYLCASSLIGGLAGAKNIQYFGAGTRLSVL.

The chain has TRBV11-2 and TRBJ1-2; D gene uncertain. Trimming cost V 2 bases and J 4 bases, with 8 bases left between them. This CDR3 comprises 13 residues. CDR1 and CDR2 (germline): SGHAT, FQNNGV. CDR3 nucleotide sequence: TGTGCCAGCAGCTTACAGTTCCCCTATGGCTACACCTTC. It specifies CASSLQFPYGYTF.

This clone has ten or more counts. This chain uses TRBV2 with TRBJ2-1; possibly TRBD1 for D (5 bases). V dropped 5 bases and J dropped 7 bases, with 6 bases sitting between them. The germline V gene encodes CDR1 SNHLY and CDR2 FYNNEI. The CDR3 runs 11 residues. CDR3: CASSRGNEQFF. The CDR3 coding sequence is TGTGCCAGCAGTAGGGGAAATGAGCAGTTCTTC. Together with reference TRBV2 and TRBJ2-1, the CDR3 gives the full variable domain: EPEVTQTPSHQVTQMGQEVILRCVPISNHLYFYWYRQILGQKVEFLVSFYNNEISEKSEIFDDQFSVERPDGSNFTLKIRSTKLEDSAMYFCASSRGNEQFFGPGTRLTVL.